The clone carrying this T cell receptor (beta chain) was observed a handful of times. Its cognate antigen is unknown. MiXCR, run by TCRdb on the 5' RACE reads, gives a single entry per CDR3 protein. This table holds about 160,000 distinct CDR3 sequences, roughly 28% found once. These data belong to a study of T-cell memory formation after mild COVID-19. Across the whole study: For the most part, TCR clusters were specific to one donor.

Overall study results and limits: Certain responding clones were present in pre-infection memory, suggesting participation of cross-reactive memory. What remained unconfirmed was the SARS-CoV-2 specificity of second-wave clones peaking on day 37. From day 15 to 85, contracting clones were balanced between CD4 and CD8, whereas later expanders leaned toward CD4+.

V was trimmed by 5 bases and J by 6 bases, leaving 18 bases between them. Germline CDR1 reads SGHTA; CDR2 reads FQGTGA. This CDR3 region has 15 residues. This sequence joins TRBV7-3 and TRBJ2-3, with D unresolved. This TCR came from an adult woman who had mild COVID-19 (a few samples of this study predate the infection). Cell type and time point are not known. The sample consisted of PBMCs or a T cell subset sorted from them (not recorded which). The CDR3 nucleotides are TGTGCCAGCAGCCCCCACCCCGGAAAGTACGATACGCAGTATTTT. This gives the protein CASSPHPGKYDTQYF.